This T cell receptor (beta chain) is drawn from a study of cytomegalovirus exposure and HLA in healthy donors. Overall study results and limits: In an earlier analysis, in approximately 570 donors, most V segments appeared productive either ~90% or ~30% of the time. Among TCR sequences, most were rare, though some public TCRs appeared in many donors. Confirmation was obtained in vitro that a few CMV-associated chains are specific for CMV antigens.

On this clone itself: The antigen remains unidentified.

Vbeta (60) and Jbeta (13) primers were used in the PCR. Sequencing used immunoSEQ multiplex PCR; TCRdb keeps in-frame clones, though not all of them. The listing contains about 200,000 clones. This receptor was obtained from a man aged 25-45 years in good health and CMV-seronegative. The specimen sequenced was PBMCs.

This CDR3 is CASSFIFGTEASYEQYF. The CDR3 DNA is TGCGCCAGCAGCTTCATCTTCGGGACAGAGGCCTCCTACGAGCAGTACTTC. The chain recombines TRBV5-1 with TRBJ2-7; 7 nucleotides align to TRBD1. J gave up 0 bases and V 2 bases, and 11 bases lay outside the gene matches. Looked up from germline, CDR1 is SGHRS and CDR2 is YFSETQ. The CDR3 sequence is 17 residues long.